This passage covers 14 T cell receptor beta chains from one sample sequenced in a study of T cells in localized non-small cell lung cancer. Measured with immunoSEQ multiplex PCR; TCRdb has only the in-frame clones, and not every one. The table lists about 1,600 clones, approximately 17% of them singletons. Source: normal lung tissue next to the tumor, taken before any cancer treatment. Receptors originate from a male donor aged 60 or older with stage III squamous cell lung carcinoma.

The rearrangement joins TRBV4-1 to TRBJ2-5, with TRBD2 identical over 11 bases. The length of the CDR3 is 16 residues. V was pared by 5 bases and J by 1 base, with 6 bases of the junction left unmatched. CDR1 and CDR2 (germline): MGHRA, YSYEKL. The CDR3 DNA sequence: TGCGCCAGCAGCTATAGCGGGGGGGGACTCCAAGAGACCCAGTACTTC. Translation gives CASSYSGGGLQETQYF.

Relative to its sample, this clone is medium-sized. The same CDR3 is also encoded by other DNA sequences in this sample. The chain uses TRBV6-8 and TRBJ1-1, with D perhaps TRBD1 (5 bases). Germline CDR1 and CDR2: MNHGY and SAAAGT. CDR3 length: 15 amino acids. Trimming stripped 0 bases from V and 3 bases from J, with 11 bases between. CDR3 nucleotide sequence: TGTGCCAGCAGTTACTCCCCCGGGGGAGACACTGAAGCTTTCTTT. Protein: CASSYSPGGDTEAFF.

This clone was detected a few times. The CDR3 DNA is TGTGCCAGCAGCTTAGGCATTAGCTCGGGACAAGGCTATGGCTACACCTTC. It translates to CASSLGISSGQGYGYTF. V and J are TRBV11-3 and TRBJ1-2; maybe TRBD1 (6 bases). V was pared by 1 base and J by 4 bases, with 19 bases between. Germline CDR1 and CDR2: SGHNT and YENEEA. CDR3 length: 17 amino acids.

The chain is built from TRBV19 and TRBJ1-2, with 7 positions matching TRBD1. The CDR3 spans 15 residues. V was pared by 5 bases and J by 6 bases, with 12 bases of the junction left unmatched. Germline V gives CDR1 LNHDA, CDR2 SQIVND (reference sequence). The CDR3 DNA reads as TGTGCCAGTAGTGCCCAGACAGGGTTCGGCGATGGCTACACCTTC. Translated: CASSAQTGFGDGYTF.

The chain joins TRBV6-8 to TRBJ1-6; D might be TRBD1 (5 bases). Per the germline V gene, CDR1 is MNHGY and CDR2 is SAAAGT. V was clipped by 5 bases and J by 5 bases, with 16 bases between them. This CDR3 is 16 amino acids long. In nucleotides, the CDR3 is TGTGCCAGCAGTCGCGCCAGGGCGGGGGATAATTCACCCCTCCACTTT. Its translation is CASSRARAGDNSPLHF.

This chain uses TRBV11-3 with TRBJ2-1; TRBD2 matches 7 bases. V was clipped by 5 bases and J by 8 bases; unmatched bases: 15. Germline V gives CDR1 SGHNT, CDR2 YENEEA. The CDR3 runs to 16 residues. The CDR3 region has the DNA TGTGCCAGCAGCCGGATCAGCGGGGTTGCGGGCTATGAGCAGTTCTTC. Protein sequence: CASSRISGVAGYEQFF.

By sample share, this clone is medium-sized. The V call is TRBV11-3, the J call TRBJ2-3; a weak D match, TRBD1 (6 bases). Germline values: CDR1 SGHNT, CDR2 YENEEA. V lost 5 bases and J 0 bases, leaving 15 bases between the germline ends. The length of the CDR3 is 16 residues. The CDR3 here is CASSHREYASTDTQYF. CDR3 bases: TGTGCCAGCAGCCACAGGGAGTACGCTAGCACAGATACGCAGTATTTT.

The rearrangement uses TRBV9 and TRBJ2-3; 8 bases match TRBD2. The CDR3 sequence is 14 residues long. Germline trimming cut 3 bases from V and 5 bases from J; bases unmatched to any gene: 5. CDR1 and CDR2 from the germline V gene are SGDLS and YYNGEE. CDR3 region: CASSAGLDVDTQYF. The CDR3 coding sequence is TGTGCCAGCAGCGCGGGACTAGATGTAGATACGCAGTATTTT.

By share, this clone counts as medium-sized. The chain joins TRBV9 to TRBJ2-7; TRBD1 matches at 7 bases. From germline, CDR1 is SGDLS and CDR2 YYNGEE. The ends lost 3 bases at V and 5 bases at J; junction bases unmatched: 5. The CDR3 has 13 amino acids. CDR3 nucleotide sequence: TGTGCCAGCAGCGAATTTACAGGGGACGAGCAGTACTTC. As protein: CASSEFTGDEQYF.

This clone is termed medium-sized (0.01 to 0.1%). This rearrangement joins TRBV11-3 to TRBJ2-1, with D possibly called TRBD1 or TRBD2 (6 bases each). Between the trimmed V and J ends, which lost 5 bases and 10 bases, there was a span of 18 bases. The germline V gene has CDR1 SGHNT and CDR2 YENEEA. CDR3 size: 14 residues. CDR3 in DNA: TGTGCCAGCAGCCTAGGTGGGGGGCTGGGAGAGCAGTTCTTC. Translating it yields CASSLGGGLGEQFF.

By sample share, this clone is medium-sized. This chain links TRBV11-3 with TRBJ2-3, with D perhaps given as TRBD1 or TRBD2 (7 bases each). The CDR3 length is 15 residues. The V gene's germline CDR1 is SGHNT and CDR2 YENEEA. V was shortened by 4 bases and J by 7 bases, with 18 bases between the two germline ends. This CDR3 is CASSSGRGQTHTQYF. The CDR3, as DNA: TGTGCCAGCAGCTCTGGGAGGGGGCAGACCCATACGCAGTATTTT.

This clone is termed medium-sized (0.01 to 0.1%). The CDR3 loop reads CASSRGTGRNTGELFF. The CDR3 DNA sequence: TGTGCCAGCAGCCGCGGGACAGGGCGGAACACCGGGGAGCTGTTTTTT. The genes are TRBV11-3 and TRBJ2-2; 9 positions agree with TRBD1. The V segment lost 5 bases and the J segment 1 base; nucleotides outside the gene matches: 5. The germline V gene encodes CDR1 SGHNT and CDR2 YENEEA. The CDR3 loop spans 16 amino acids.

This clone is medium-sized (0.01 to 0.1%) within its sample. This chain joins TRBV28 and TRBJ2-7, with D possibly TRBD1 on 5 matching bases. Germline lookup yields CDR1 MDHEN and CDR2 SYDVKM. This CDR3 spans 17 amino acids. Trimming cost V 2 bases and J 2 bases, with 19 bases left between them. The CDR3 protein is CASSLGPGQSAAYEQYF. As DNA, the CDR3 is TGTGCCAGCAGTTTAGGCCCAGGGCAGTCAGCCGCCTACGAGCAGTACTTC.

In the case of this clone: The junction shows a germline mismatch at one end, possibly a read error. This chain uses TRBV6-8 with TRBJ2-2; TRBD1 matches at 9 bases. The CDR3 is 16 residues long. Germline CDR1 MNHGY, CDR2 SAAAGT. CDR3 bases: TGTGCCAGCAGTGACTCGGGACAGGGGAACACCGGGGAGCTGTTTTTT. As protein: CASSDSGQGNTGELFF.